A selection of T cell receptor beta chains follows, all from one sample in a study of low-dose radiotherapy and immunotherapy resistance in tumors. TCRdb itself ran the reads through MiXCR, one entry per CDR3 protein. The sample lists roughly 48,000 distinct CDR3 sequences, approximately 35% seen once, with 7% to 10% in the top ten. Material: PBMCs, obtained after low-dose radiotherapy plus immunotherapy. The receptor set was obtained from a male donor with rectosigmoid adenocarcinoma. The CDR3 runs from the conserved cysteine through the conserved F or W. D genes are given only for firm matches. Where a row states a size, it is once, few, many or the class of an expanded clone; other rows omit it.

j_gene: TRBJ2-1
d_gene: .
abundance: .
v_gene: TRBV5-5
CDR3aa: CASSLFLRVGYNEQFF
CDR3nt: TGTGCCAGCAGCTTGTTTTTGCGGGTGGGCTACAATGAGCAGTTCTTC

j_gene: TRBJ2-7
d_gene: .
abundance: medium-sized
v_gene: TRBV28
CDR3aa: CASKTPSASGQYF
CDR3nt: TGTGCCAGCAAGACACCTAGCGCCTCCGGGCAGTACTTC

j_gene: TRBJ2-3
d_gene: .
abundance: .
v_gene: TRBV28
CDR3aa: CASSLWADPTQYF
CDR3nt: TGTGCCAGCAGTTTATGGGCCGACCCTACGCAGTATTTT

j_gene: TRBJ2-5
d_gene: .
abundance: many
v_gene: TRBV5-1
CDR3aa: CASSLSQETQYF
CDR3nt: TGCGCCAGCAGCTTGTCCCAAGAGACCCAGTACTTC

j_gene: TRBJ1-1
d_gene: TRBD1
abundance: many
v_gene: TRBV7-2
CDR3aa: CASSLQETGLMNTEAFF
CDR3nt: TGTGCCAGCAGCCTACAAGAGACAGGGCTCATGAACACTGAAGCTTTCTTT

j_gene: TRBJ2-3
d_gene: TRBD2
abundance: many
v_gene: TRBV4-3
CDR3aa: CASSQAGSGGGDTQYF
CDR3nt: TGCGCCAGCAGCCAAGCTGGTAGCGGGGGGGGAGATACGCAGTATTTT

j_gene: TRBJ2-1
d_gene: TRBD2
abundance: .
v_gene: TRBV28
CDR3aa: CASSLSSGGNEQFF
CDR3nt: TGTGCCAGCAGTTTATCTAGCGGGGGGAATGAGCAGTTCTTC

j_gene: TRBJ1-3
d_gene: .
abundance: many
v_gene: TRBV9
CDR3aa: CASSVSGNTIYF
CDR3nt: TGTGCCAGCAGCGTCTCTGGAAACACCATATATTTT

j_gene: TRBJ2-7
d_gene: .
abundance: many
v_gene: TRBV5-1
CDR3aa: CASSRTVSVSYEQYF
CDR3nt: TGCGCCAGCAGCAGGACAGTCTCTGTATCCTACGAGCAGTACTTC

j_gene: TRBJ2-3
d_gene: .
abundance: few
v_gene: TRBV2
CDR3aa: CASSQRTGSSDTQYF
CDR3nt: TGTGCCAGCAGTCAACGGACCGGAAGTTCAGATACGCAGTATTTT

j_gene: TRBJ2-1
d_gene: .
abundance: many
v_gene: TRBV2
CDR3aa: CASTPQYNEQFF
CDR3nt: TGTGCCAGCACTCCTCAGTACAATGAGCAGTTCTTC

j_gene: TRBJ2-1
d_gene: .
abundance: many
v_gene: TRBV2
CDR3aa: CASSPKNEQFF
CDR3nt: TGTGCCAGCAGCCCCAAGAATGAGCAGTTCTTC

j_gene: TRBJ2-6
d_gene: .
abundance: few
v_gene: TRBV9
CDR3aa: CASSVARRGANVLTF
CDR3nt: TGTGCCAGCAGCGTCGCCCGTCGCGGGGCCAACGTCCTGACTTTC

j_gene: TRBJ1-6
d_gene: .
abundance: many
v_gene: TRBV6-5
CDR3aa: CASSYAGRTYNSPLHF
CDR3nt: TGTGCCAGCAGTTACGCGGGAAGGACCTATAATTCACCCCTCCACTTT

j_gene: TRBJ1-4
d_gene: .
abundance: many
v_gene: TRBV20-1
CDR3aa: CSASPTSTNEKLFF
CDR3nt: TGCAGTGCTAGCCCGACAAGTACTAATGAAAAACTGTTTTTT

j_gene: TRBJ2-1
d_gene: .
abundance: .
v_gene: TRBV4-3
CDR3aa: CASSQDSSYNEQFF
CDR3nt: TGCGCCAGCAGCCAGGACAGCTCCTACAATGAGCAGTTCTTC